A selection of T cell receptor beta chains follows, all from one sample in a study of blood T cell repertoires in COVID-19. Only in-frame clones appear in the TCRdb table, and some are missing; sequencing was by immunoSEQ multiplex PCR. The sample records a few hundred thousand clones, 75% to 90% being singletons. The specimen was peripheral blood. The source of these receptors is a woman aged 60 to 75 with COVID-19, enrolled during active disease. Each CDR3 is given with its conserved first and last residue. The order of the fields is V gene, CDR3 length, clone size, J gene, D gene, CDR3 DNA, CDR3 protein. A D gene is named only where the DNA matches it firmly. A clone size is listed for some rows: how often the clone was seen (once, few, many), or a class if it is expanded.

V: TRBV13; length: 15; size: once; J: TRBJ2-1; D: .; DNA: TGTGCCAGCAGCTTAGTGTTGGGGGCGGATAATGAGCAGTTCTTC; CDR3: CASSLVLGADNEQFF
V: TRBV2; length: 12; size: .; J: TRBJ1-4; D: .; DNA: TGTGCCAGCAGTGCCCAGGGTGAAAAACTGTTTTTT; CDR3: CASSAQGEKLFF
V: TRBV18; length: 15; size: once; J: TRBJ2-1; D: TRBD2; DNA: TGTGCCAGCTCTCCTCGACTAGCGGGGCTGAATGAGCAGTTCTTC; CDR3: CASSPRLAGLNEQFF
V: TRBV4-1; length: 15; size: .; J: TRBJ1-5; D: .; DNA: TGCGCCAGCAGCCAAGAGTCAGCGTTAAATCAGCCCCAGCATTTT; CDR3: CASSQESALNQPQHF
V: TRBV5-1; length: 15; size: .; J: TRBJ2-3; D: TRBD2; DNA: TGCGCCAGCAGCTCTAGCGGGGGGGCCGCAGATACGCAGTATTTT; CDR3: CASSSSGGAADTQYF
V: TRBV6-1; length: 15; size: .; J: TRBJ2-2; D: TRBD1; DNA: TGTGCCAGCAGTGATGGGACAGGGAACACCGGGGAGCTGTTTTTT; CDR3: CASSDGTGNTGELFF
V: TRBV7-9; length: 12; size: .; J: TRBJ2-1; D: .; DNA: TGTGCCAGCAGCTTAAAGGGGAATGAGCAGTTCTTC; CDR3: CASSLKGNEQFF
V: TRBV7-3; length: 13; size: .; J: TRBJ1-1; D: .; DNA: TGTGCCAGCAGCCCCAGTGGGGCACGTGACGGGACTTTT; CDR3: CASSPSGARDGTF
V: TRBV15; length: 14; size: .; J: TRBJ1-2; D: TRBD1; DNA: TGTGCCACCAGCGCCCGGACAGGGGATTATGGCTACACCTTC; CDR3: CATSARTGDYGYTF
V: TRBV5-1; length: 13; size: once; J: TRBJ2-3; D: .; DNA: TGCGCCAGCAGCCCCCCTAGCACAGATACGCAGTATTTT; CDR3: CASSPPSTDTQYF
V: TRBV20-1; length: 11; size: .; J: TRBJ1-2; D: .; DNA: TGCAGTGGAAGATCGGGGTATGGCTACACCTTC; CDR3: CSGRSGYGYTF
V: TRBV5-1; length: 16; size: .; J: TRBJ1-2; D: TRBD1; DNA: TGCGCCAGCAGCTTGACTGACAGGGCGGCTGGGTATGGCTACACCTTC; CDR3: CASSLTDRAAGYGYTF
V: TRBV11-3; length: 13; size: .; J: TRBJ2-2; D: .; DNA: TGTGCCAGCAGCCGGGGTTACACCGGGGAGCTGTTTTTT; CDR3: CASSRGYTGELFF
V: TRBV27; length: 12; size: few; J: TRBJ1-2; D: .; DNA: TGTGCCAGCAGATCCACAGGGAATGGCTACACCTTC; CDR3: CASRSTGNGYTF
V: TRBV30; length: 15; size: .; J: TRBJ1-1; D: TRBD1; DNA: TGTGCCTGGAGACGACTCGGGACAGGGGGCACTGAAGCTTTCTTT; CDR3: CAWRRLGTGGTEAFF
V: TRBV11-2; length: 15; size: .; J: TRBJ2-7; D: .; DNA: TGTGCCAGCAGCTTAGATCCCCAGGGACTTTACGAGCAGTACTTC; CDR3: CASSLDPQGLYEQYF
V: TRBV6-5; length: 14; size: once; J: TRBJ1-1; D: .; DNA: TGTGCCAGCAGTTACGGAGTCGCTGACACTGAAGCTTTCTTT; CDR3: CASSYGVADTEAFF
V: TRBV5-6; length: 14; size: .; J: TRBJ2-3; D: TRBD1; DNA: TGTGCCAGCAGCTTCAGGGGGTCAAGGGATACGCAGTATTTT; CDR3: CASSFRGSRDTQYF
V: TRBV7-6; length: 13; size: .; J: TRBJ1-2; D: TRBD1; DNA: TGTGCCAGCAGCTTAAACAGGGGTTCTGGCTACACCTTC; CDR3: CASSLNRGSGYTF
V: TRBV15; length: 15; size: few; J: TRBJ2-7; D: TRBD1; DNA: TGTGCCACCAGCTTGCCGGACAGGGGGGACTACGAGCAGTACTTC; CDR3: CATSLPDRGDYEQYF
V: TRBV5-4; length: 14; size: .; J: TRBJ1-2; D: .; DNA: TGTGCCAGCAGCTTGGGACAGGCCCGCTATGGCTACACCTTC; CDR3: CASSLGQARYGYTF